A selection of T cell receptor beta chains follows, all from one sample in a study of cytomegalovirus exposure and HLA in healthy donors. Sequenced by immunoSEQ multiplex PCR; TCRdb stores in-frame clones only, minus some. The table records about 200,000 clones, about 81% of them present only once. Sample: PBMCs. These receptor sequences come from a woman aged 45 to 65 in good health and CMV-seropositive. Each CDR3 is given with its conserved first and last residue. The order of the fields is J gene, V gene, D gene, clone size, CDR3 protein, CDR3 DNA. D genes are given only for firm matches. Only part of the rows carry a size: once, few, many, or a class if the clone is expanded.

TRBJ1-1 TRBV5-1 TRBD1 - CASSPRTGVGNTEAFF TGCGCCAGCAGCCCCAGGACAGGGGTGGGGAACACTGAAGCTTTCTTT
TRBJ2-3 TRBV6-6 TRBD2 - CASSSSGGDSNTQYF TGTGCCAGCAGCTCCTCCGGGGGGGATAGCAATACGCAGTATTTT
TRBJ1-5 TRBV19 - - CASIMDPGGQPQHF TGTGCCAGTATTATGGACCCGGGGGGTCAGCCCCAGCATTTT
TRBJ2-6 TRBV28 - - CASSLQGGASGANVLTF TGTGCCAGCAGTCTCCAGGGGGGAGCGTCTGGGGCCAACGTCCTGACTTTC
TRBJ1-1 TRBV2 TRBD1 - CASSIRDRAGTEAFF TGTGCCAGCAGTATCCGGGACAGGGCTGGCACTGAAGCTTTCTTT
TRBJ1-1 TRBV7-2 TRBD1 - CASRPSRDRVWSTEAFF TGTGCCAGCAGACCCTCCCGGGACAGGGTTTGGAGCACTGAAGCTTTCTTT
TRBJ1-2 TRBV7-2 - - CASSLRPANSYGYTF TGTGCCAGCAGCTTAAGACCAGCGAATTCTTATGGCTACACCTTC
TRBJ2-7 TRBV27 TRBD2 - CASRQAGGLDEQYF TGTGCCAGCAGACAAGCGGGGGGGCTGGACGAGCAGTACTTC
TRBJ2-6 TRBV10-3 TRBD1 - CATRDRNSGANGLTF TGTGCCACCCGGGACAGGAACTCTGGGGCCAACGGCCTGACTTTC
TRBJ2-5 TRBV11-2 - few CASSLAPRETQYF TGTGCCAGCAGCTTAGCCCCTCGGGAGACCCAGTACTTC
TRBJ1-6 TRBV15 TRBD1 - CATSGDSYSPLHF TGTGCCACCAGCGGGGACAGTTATTCACCCCTCCACTTT
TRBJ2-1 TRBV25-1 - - CASSEQGSYNEQFF TGTGCCAGCAGTGAACAGGGTTCCTACAATGAGCAGTTCTTC
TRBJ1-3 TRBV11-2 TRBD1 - CASSPGGASGNTIYF TGTGCCAGCAGCCCAGGGGGCGCGAGTGGAAACACCATATATTTT
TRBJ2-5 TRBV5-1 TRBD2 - CASSLGLAGLLQETQYF TGCGCCAGCAGCTTGGGATTAGCGGGCCTACTTCAAGAGACCCAGTACTTC
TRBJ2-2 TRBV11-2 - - CASSSPDRRGLFF TGTGCCAGCAGCTCACCTGACCGCCGAGGGCTGTTTTTT
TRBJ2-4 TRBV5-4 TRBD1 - CASSLGGQGTSLAKNIQYF TGTGCCAGCAGCTTGGGAGGACAGGGGACTTCCTTAGCCAAAAACATTCAGTACTTC
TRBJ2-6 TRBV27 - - CASSSSTGVLGANGLTF TGTGCCAGCAGCTCCTCTACGGGTGTTCTGGGGGCCAACGGCCTGACTTTC
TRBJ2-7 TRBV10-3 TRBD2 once CAISSGRGSYEQYF TGTGCCATCAGCAGCGGGAGGGGCTCCTACGAGCAGTACTTC
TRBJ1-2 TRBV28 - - CASNPPRGYGYTF TGTGCCAGCAATCCCCCCAGGGGCTATGGCTACACCTTC
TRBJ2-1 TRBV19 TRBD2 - CASRGLADYNEQFF TGTGCCAGTAGGGGACTAGCGGACTACAATGAGCAGTTCTTC
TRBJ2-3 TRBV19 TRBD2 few CASTERGDVTDTQYF TGTGCCAGTACCGAGCGGGGGGACGTCACAGATACGCAGTATTTT
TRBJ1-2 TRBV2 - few CASSEAGKGPDGYTF TGTGCCAGCAGTGAAGCGGGTAAGGGGCCGGATGGCTACACCTTC
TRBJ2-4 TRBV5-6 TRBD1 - CASTPQGAAKNIQYF TGTGCCAGTACCCCCCAGGGGGCAGCCAAAAACATTCAGTACTTC